One and the same sample provided the 13 T cell receptor beta chains below, sequenced in a study of beta chain features in type 1 diabetes. The study, taken as a whole, reports: Shorter TCRB CDR3s, moderately but significantly so, marked every one of the four CD4+ subsets in Type 1 diabetes patients.

These receptors are not linked to any known antigen. Of the isolated RNA, all was reverse transcribed, and so the sequenced material was expressed TCRB transcripts. Generated by immunoSEQ multiplex PCR, the TCRdb table keeps only in-frame clones and is missing some. Among 600,000 or so clones listed, about an eighth were seen once. The material sequenced was naive CD4+ T cells from blood. These receptors were obtained from a man aged 30 to 45 with type 1 diabetes.

V gene TRBV9 combines with J gene TRBJ2-1, with 9 bases fitting TRBD2. There are 16 residues in the CDR3. The germline V gene encodes CDR1 SGDLS and CDR2 YYNGEE. The V segment lost 5 bases and the J segment 5 bases; nucleotides outside the gene matches: 11. The CDR3 reads CASSNTPASGNNEQFF. CDR3 coding DNA: TGTGCCAGCAGTAATACTCCGGCTAGCGGGAACAATGAGCAGTTCTTC.

V and J are TRBV4-2 and TRBJ2-5; TRBD1 or TRBD2 may be the D gene (5 bases each). The CDR3 spans 14 residues. V was pared by 1 base and J by 5 bases, with 11 bases between. The germline V gene has CDR1 LGHNA and CDR2 YNFKEQ. The CDR3: CASSQGGTGETQYF. The CDR3 bases are TGTGCCAGCAGCCAAGGTGGGACCGGGGAGACCCAGTACTTC.

This clone was found a few times. The genes are TRBV7-8 and TRBJ2-5, with D perhaps TRBD2 (6 bases). V lost 3 bases to trimming and J lost 0 bases, with 14 bases between them. This CDR3 is 16 amino acids long. CDR1 SGHVS and CDR2 FQNEAQ come from the germline V gene. DNA of the CDR3: TGTGCCAGCAGCTTCCTCCTCAGCGGGTACCAAGAGACCCAGTACTTC. Translating it yields CASSFLLSGYQETQYF.

V usage is TRBV7-9 and J usage is TRBJ2-1, with 11 bases matching TRBD2. CDR1 is SEHNR and CDR2 is FQNEAQ in the germline V gene (reference sequence). The CDR3 consists of 15 residues. V was pared by 5 bases and J by 7 bases, with 7 bases of the junction left unmatched. This CDR3 is CASSGSGGVWNEQFF. In nucleotides, the CDR3 is TGTGCCAGCAGCGGTAGCGGGGGGGTATGGAATGAGCAGTTCTTC. Supplemented by reference TRBV7-9 and TRBJ2-1, the full variable domain reads DTGVSQNPRHKITKRGQNVTFRCDPISEHNRLYWYRQTLGQGPEFLTYFQNEAQLEKSRLLSDRFSAERPKGSFSTLEIQRTEQGDSAMYLCASSGSGGVWNEQFFGPGTRLTVL.

This clone occurred a few times. This chain uses TRBV5-1 with TRBJ2-5, with 12 bases fitting TRBD2. V dropped 1 base and J dropped 5; count of bases not matched to a gene: 6. CDR1 SGHRS and CDR2 YFSETQ come from the germline V gene. The CDR3 contains 16 residues. The CDR3 sequence: CASSLTSGGPWETQYF. CDR3 DNA: TGCGCCAGCAGCTTGACTAGCGGGGGGCCTTGGGAGACCCAGTACTTC.

This clone has only a few counts. The CDR3 reads CASSLQTSGGRETQYF. The CDR3 DNA is TGTGCCAGCAGCCTCCAGACTAGCGGGGGGCGAGAGACCCAGTACTTC. The J gene is TRBJ2-5, the V gene TRBV7-2; 13 positions agree with TRBD2. V dropped 5 bases and J dropped 4; count of bases not matched to a gene: 7. CDR3 size: 16 residues. Germline values: CDR1 SGHTA, CDR2 FQGNSA. Full variable domain (rest looked up from reference TRBV7-2 and TRBJ2-5): GAGVSQSPSNKVTEKGKDVELRCDPISGHTALYWYRQSLGQGLEFLIYFQGNSAPDKSGLPSDRFSAERTGGSVSTLTIQRTQQEDSAVYLCASSLQTSGGRETQYFGPGTRLLVL.

The V call is TRBV7-9, the J call TRBJ1-3; TRBD1 is a possible D gene (6 bases). Per germline, CDR1 SEHNR and CDR2 FQNEAQ (reference sequence). The ends were cut back, 1 base at V and 2 bases at J, with 9 bases in the middle. The CDR3 is made up of 15 amino acids. CDR3 residues: CASSLESGAGNTIYF. The CDR3 coding sequence is TGTGCCAGCAGCTTAGAATCAGGGGCTGGAAACACCATATATTTT. The full variable domain, its missing parts supplied by reference TRBV7-9 and TRBJ1-3, is DTGVSQNPRHKITKRGQNVTFRCDPISEHNRLYWYRQTLGQGPEFLTYFQNEAQLEKSRLLSDRFSAERPKGSFSTLEIQRTEQGDSAMYLCASSLESGAGNTIYFGEGSWLTVV.

This sequence joins TRBV7-6 and TRBJ2-3; D is unclear. V lost 4 bases and J lost 1, with 15 bases in between. Looked up from germline, CDR1 is SGHVS and CDR2 is FNYEAQ. This CDR3 has 16 residues. CDR3 bases: TGTGCCAGCAGCTCGACGGACGCACTGGGCACAGATACGCAGTATTTT. As protein: CASSSTDALGTDTQYF.

The chain couples TRBV30 to TRBJ1-2; TRBD1 aligns across 10 bases. Germline values: CDR1 GTSNPN, CDR2 SVGIG (reference sequence). Trimming cost V 1 base and J 14 bases; bases outside gene matches: 13. CDR3 length: 14 amino acids. The CDR3 nucleotides are TGTGCCTGGAGTGGGGAACCGGGACAGGGGAAAAAAACCTTC. Translating it yields CAWSGEPGQGKKTF. The full variable domain, rest sourced from reference TRBV30 and TRBJ1-2, is SQTIHQWPATLVQPVGSPLSLECTVEGTSNPNLYWYRQAAGRGLQLLFYSVGIGQISSEVPQNLSASRPQDRQFILSSKKLLLSDSGFYLCAWSGEPGQGKKTFGSGTRLTVV.

The chain recombines TRBV9 with TRBJ2-7; 12 nucleotides agree with TRBD1. V shed 4 bases, J shed 5 bases, and the junction held 4 bases outside the gene matches. The CDR3 totals 14 residues. Germline CDR1 is SGDLS and CDR2 is YYNGEE. The CDR3 DNA reads TGTGCCAGCAGCCCCGGGACAGGGGGCGACGAGCAGTACTTC. Translated, it gives CASSPGTGGDEQYF. Complete variable domain (other parts from reference TRBV9 and TRBJ2-7): DSGVTQTPKHLITATGQRVTLRCSPRSGDLSVYWYQQSLDQGLQFLIQYYNGEERAKGNILERFSAQQFPDLHSELNLSSLELGDSALYFCASSPGTGGDEQYFGPGTRLTVT.

This clone was seen only a few times. The chain links TRBV5-1 to TRBJ2-5; 8 nucleotides agree with TRBD1. Germline V gene data show CDR1 as SGHRS and CDR2 as YFSETQ. The CDR3 spans 14 residues. Trimming at V came to 3 bases and at J to 3 bases, leaving 4 bases not matched to a gene. The CDR3 is CASSSPGQEETQYF. The CDR3 DNA reads TGCGCCAGCAGCTCACCGGGACAGGAAGAGACCCAGTACTTC.

This rearrangement joins TRBV30 to TRBJ1-5; D call uncertain. CDR3 length: 13 residues. V lost 2 bases, J lost 5 bases, and 10 bases lay in between. CDR1 is GTSNPN, CDR2 SVGIG, per germline (reference sequence). CDR3 nucleotides: TGTGCCTGGAGTCCTCAACGGGATCAGCCCCAGCATTTT. Translating it yields CAWSPQRDQPQHF.

This clone was counted only a few times. The genes are TRBV9 and TRBJ2-6, with no clear D. The germline V gene has CDR1 SGDLS and CDR2 YYNGEE. Trimming stripped 5 bases from V and 1 base from J, with 19 bases between. The CDR3 is 18 residues long. The DNA of the CDR3 is TGTGCCAGCAGTGAAACCGGGCAAAGGGCGTCTGGGGCCAACGTCCTGACTTTC. As protein: CASSETGQRASGANVLTF.